The source of this TCR beta chain is a study of T cells in Graves' hyperthyroidism and ophthalmopathy. General study results and limits: Classification by a 13 V-J model distinguished ophthalmopathy from stable hyperthyroidism.

The V end lost 4 bases, the J end lost 7 bases, and 17 bases lay between the germline ends. CDR3 length: 14 residues. The germline V gene encodes CDR1 WSHSY and CDR2 SAAADI. With respect to this clonotype: What it binds is unknown.

It was RNA transcripts that yielded the amplified TCR beta CDR3 regions. With the HTBI primer set, the TCR CDR3 went through a first round of RT-PCR. TCRdb passed the multiplex PCR reads through MiXCR, listing each CDR3 protein once. The top ten clones hold around 8% of a sample with about 580,000 distinct CDR3 sequences, around 42% of them seen once. The chain uses TRBV10-2 and TRBJ2-7; D remains ambiguous. Source material: peripheral blood or thyroid tissue (not recorded which). The sequence was obtained from a woman under 30 with Graves' hyperthyroidism. CDR3 sequence reads: CASSVEGNTGEQYF. CDR3 in DNA: TGCGCCAGCAGTGTGGAAGGGAACACCGGGGAGCAGTACTTC.